This TCR beta chain was sequenced in a study of PD-1 blockade in mismatch repair-deficient tumors. Germline V lookup: CDR1 LNHDA, CDR2 SQIVND (reference sequence). Trimming cost V 6 bases and J 3 bases; bases outside gene matches: 7. This CDR3 has 15 amino acids. Concerning this clone itself: This CDR3 is also generated by other DNA sequences in the sample.

The protocol was immunoSEQ multiplex PCR, while the TCRdb copy is restricted to in-frame clones and leaves out a portion. Of roughly 50,000 clones in the sample, over 75% were seen once. Sequencing used peripheral blood, obtained 20 weeks after starting pembrolizumab. This clonotype was sampled from an adult with mismatch repair-deficient cancer. V usage is TRBV19 and J usage is TRBJ1-3, with 8 bases matching TRBD1. The CDR3 here is CASSRQGQFGNTIYF. In DNA form, the CDR3 reads TGTGCCAGTAGCCGACAGGGGCAATTTGGAAACACCATATATTTT.